Presented here are 24 T cell receptor beta chains from one specimen sequenced in a study of T cell responses to AZD1222 COVID-19 vaccine. Here immunoSEQ multiplex PCR was the method, and the copy in TCRdb shows in-frame clones only, minus some. Here the sample spans about 150,000 clones, 90% to 95% being singletons. The sample here was peripheral blood, taken 28 days after the second AZD1222 dose. Every receptor here comes from an adult who received the AZD1222 COVID-19 vaccine.

This sequence joins TRBV5-1 and TRBJ2-2, with D hard to call. The length of the CDR3 is 15 residues. V was shortened by 3 bases and J by 1 base, with 10 bases between the two germline ends. Germline loops: CDR1 SGHRS, CDR2 YFSETQ. CDR3 sequence reads: CASSSVPGNTGELFF. The CDR3 DNA reads TGCGCCAGCAGCTCGGTGCCAGGGAACACCGGGGAGCTGTTTTTT.

The chain joins TRBV10-3 to TRBJ1-6; 7 bases map to TRBD1. The CDR3 contains 14 residues. V shed 2 bases, J shed 12 bases, and the junction held 7 bases outside the gene matches. Germline V lookup: CDR1 ENHRY, CDR2 SYGVKD. CDR3 amino acids: CAISEGGRGIPLHF. In DNA form, the CDR3 reads TGTGCCATCAGTGAGGGGGGCAGGGGGATACCCCTCCACTTT.

This rearrangement joins TRBV28 to TRBJ1-4; no definite D call. The V end was cut by 6 bases, the J end by 8 bases, with 7 bases between. This CDR3 comprises 11 residues. CDR1 MDHEN and CDR2 SYDVKM come from the germline V gene. The CDR3 DNA reads as TGTGCCAGCAGGGGCCGGGAAAAACTGTTTTTT. Translated, it gives CASRGREKLFF. The full variable domain, with the rest looked up from reference TRBV28 and TRBJ1-4, is DVKVTQSSRYLVKRTGEKVFLECVQDMDHENMFWYRQDPGLGLRLIYFSYDVKMKEKGDIPEGYSVSREKKERFSLILESASTNQTSMYLCASRGREKLFFGSGTQLSVL.

The V gene is TRBV2, the J gene TRBJ1-5; TRBD1 agrees at 8 bases. The V segment lost 6 bases and the J segment 5 bases; nucleotides outside the gene matches: 6. The germline V gene encodes CDR1 SNHLY and CDR2 FYNNEI. The CDR3 has 14 amino acids. The CDR3: CASSQGQGYQPQHF. The CDR3 DNA follows: TGTGCCAGCAGCCAAGGACAGGGCTATCAGCCCCAGCATTTT.

The genes are TRBV18 and TRBJ1-2; D is possibly TRBD1 (5 bases). This CDR3 is 12 amino acids long. Trimming removed 6 bases at V and 6 bases at J, with 11 bases between. Germline loops: CDR1 KGHSH, CDR2 LQKENI. The chain's CDR3 is CASSGGEDGYTF. CDR3 nucleotides: TGTGCCAGCTCCGGGGGAGAAGATGGCTACACCTTC.

The chain links TRBV11-3 to TRBJ1-2; D gene unclear. V dropped 3 bases and J dropped 4 bases, with 15 bases sitting between them. The germline V gene encodes CDR1 SGHNT and CDR2 YENEEA. The CDR3 extends over 15 amino acids. CDR3: CASSLTGCQFYGYTF. The CDR3 bases are TGTGCCAGCAGCTTGACGGGTTGCCAATTCTATGGCTACACCTTC.

V and J are TRBV19 and TRBJ1-2; maybe TRBD1 (5 bases). CDR3 length: 15 amino acids. Trimming took 3 bases from V and 7 from J, leaving 18 bases between them. CDR1 and CDR2 from the germline V gene are LNHDA and SQIVND (reference sequence). The CDR3 is CASSMGSGGFVGYTF. CDR3 DNA: TGTGCCAGTAGTATGGGGTCTGGGGGGTTCGTTGGCTACACCTTC.

The chain couples TRBV12-3 or TRBV12-4 to TRBJ1-5; D gene ambiguous. V was clipped by 6 bases and J by 6 bases, with 9 bases between them. The CDR3 spans 12 residues. The CDR3 sequence is CASSPWGQPQHF. DNA for the CDR3: TGTGCCAGCAGCCCTTGGGGTCAGCCCCAGCATTTT.

This chain uses TRBV6-5 with TRBJ1-1; D possibly corresponds to TRBD1 (5 bases). The V end was cut by 6 bases, the J end by 8 bases, with 13 bases between. CDR1 and CDR2 (germline): MNHEY, SVGAGI. CDR3 length: 12 amino acids. For the CDR3, the DNA is TGTGCCAGCAGCTTCCCGGGGGGGGAAGCTTTCTTT. Protein: CASSFPGGEAFF.

This chain links TRBV28 with TRBJ1-3, with D possibly matching TRBD1 (5 bases). CDR1 MDHEN and CDR2 SYDVKM come from the germline V gene. The CDR3 extends over 14 amino acids. V was shortened by 6 bases and J by 3 bases, with 12 bases between the two germline ends. The CDR3 DNA sequence: TGTGCCAGCAGGGGGGGGAGGGGTGGAAACACCATATATTTT. It is translated as CASRGGRGGNTIYF.

The chain employs TRBV30 and TRBJ2-7; D ambiguous. V lost 3 bases to trimming and J lost 7 bases, with 10 bases between them. The germline V gene encodes CDR1 GTSNPN and CDR2 SVGIG (reference sequence). The CDR3 spans 11 residues. CDR3 sequence reads: CAWSPTGEQYF. CDR3 in DNA: TGTGCCTGGAGCCCTACGGGTGAGCAGTACTTC. The variable domain in full, with the rest retrieved from reference TRBV30 and TRBJ2-7, is SQTIHQWPATLVQPVGSPLSLECTVEGTSNPNLYWYRQAAGRGLQLLFYSVGIGQISSEVPQNLSASRPQDRQFILSSKKLLLSDSGFYLCAWSPTGEQYFGPGTRLTVT.

CDR3 protein: CASSARTGYGYTF. In DNA form, the CDR3 reads TGTGCCAGCAGCGCCCGGACGGGCTATGGCTACACCTTC. V and J are TRBV7-9 and TRBJ1-2; D is ambiguous. V lost 5 bases and J lost 4, with 11 bases in between. This CDR3 spans 13 amino acids. Germline V gene data show CDR1 as SEHNR and CDR2 as FQNEAQ (reference sequence).

The genes are TRBV11-3 and TRBJ1-1; D is unclear. Trimming removed 3 bases from V and 6 bases from J, with 11 bases in between. The CDR3 spans 13 residues. Germline assignment: CDR1 SGHNT and CDR2 YENEEA. CDR3 DNA sequence: TGTGCCAGCAGCTTCTCTAGGGCCTCTGAAGCTTTCTTT. Amino acid sequence: CASSFSRASEAFF.

This clone was seen just once. The CDR3 loop reads CASCNSGGARDTQYF. The CDR3, as DNA: TGTGCCAGCTGTAATAGCGGGGGGGCCAGGGATACGCAGTATTTT. The chain employs TRBV2 and TRBJ2-3; 11 bases are shared with TRBD2. The CDR3 runs 15 residues. Trimming cost V 8 bases and J 6 bases; bases outside gene matches: 10. CDR1 SNHLY and CDR2 FYNNEI come from the germline V gene.

The chain links TRBV2 to TRBJ1-1, with TRBD1 matching 7 bases. V lost 7 bases and J lost 0; bases outside the gene matches: 8. CDR3 length: 15 residues. The germline gives CDR1 SNHLY, CDR2 FYNNEI. CDR3 in amino acids: CASKLQGPLNTEAFF. CDR3 sequence (DNA): TGTGCCAGCAAACTACAGGGGCCTTTGAACACTGAAGCTTTCTTT.

This clone was counted a single time. The chain links TRBV7-9 to TRBJ1-2; 8 bases map to TRBD1. The CDR3 contains 15 residues. V shed 3 bases and J 4 bases; nucleotides not matched to a gene: 7. Germline loops: CDR1 SEHNR, CDR2 FQNEAQ (reference sequence). CDR3 amino acids: CASSFSRGHSYGYTF. CDR3 DNA: TGTGCCAGCAGCTTTTCCAGGGGGCATAGCTATGGCTACACCTTC.

The V gene is TRBV12-3 or TRBV12-4, the J gene TRBJ2-7; 8 bases are a match to TRBD2. V lost 6 bases and J lost 6; bases outside the gene matches: 4. The CDR3 is made up of 12 amino acids. The CDR3 sequence: CASRGLAGEQYF. The CDR3 DNA follows: TGTGCCAGCAGGGGGCTAGCGGGCGAGCAGTACTTC.

The chain has TRBV3-1 (or the pseudogene TRBV3-2) and TRBJ2-5; D is perhaps TRBD1 (6 bases). This CDR3 comprises 16 residues. With 1 base removed from V and 4 bases from J, the gap between germline ends came to 16 bases. Germline V gives CDR1 LGHDT, CDR2 YNNKEL (reference sequence). This CDR3 reads CASSQASSRGSETQYF. As DNA, the CDR3 is TGTGCCAGCAGCCAAGCTTCGAGTAGGGGGTCAGAGACCCAGTACTTC.

This chain links TRBV6-5 with TRBJ2-1, with D perhaps assigned TRBD1 or TRBD2 (5 bases each). Trimming stripped 5 bases from V and 0 bases from J, with 11 bases between. Germline CDR1 MNHEY, CDR2 SVGAGI. This CDR3 spans 15 amino acids. The CDR3 bases are TGTGCCAGCAGTCCAGGGAGCCACTCCTACAATGAGCAGTTCTTC. It encodes CASSPGSHSYNEQFF.

The chain carries TRBV5-6 and TRBJ1-2, with D possibly matching TRBD1 (5 bases). Germline loops: CDR1 SGHDT, CDR2 YYEEEE. The length of the CDR3 is 15 residues. The V gene lost 2 bases and the J gene lost 6 bases, with 17 bases spanning the gap. CDR3 bases: TGTGCCAGCAGCTTACGGTTAGATCAGGGTAATGGCTACACCTTC. Its translation is CASSLRLDQGNGYTF.

This chain joins TRBV28 and TRBJ1-6; unclear D gene. V gave up 7 bases and J gave up 7 bases, with 14 bases separating them. In germline, CDR1 is MDHEN, CDR2 SYDVKM. This CDR3 is built from 14 residues. CDR3 sequence (DNA): TGTGCCAGCACGTTATTCTCCTCAAATTCACCCCTCCACTTT. This translates into CASTLFSSNSPLHF.

This chain joins TRBV5-1 and TRBJ1-1; no clear D. This CDR3 has 11 residues. Trimming removed 3 bases from V and 2 bases from J, with 2 bases in between. Germline assignment: CDR1 SGHRS and CDR2 YFSETQ. The CDR3 protein is CASSSNTEAFF. DNA of the CDR3: TGCGCCAGCAGCTCTAACACTGAAGCTTTCTTT.

This clone was counted a single time. The chain employs TRBV19 and TRBJ2-7; D remains unclear. Trimming removed 5 bases at V and 3 bases at J, with 8 bases between. Germline V gene data show CDR1 as LNHDA and CDR2 as SQIVND (reference sequence). The CDR3 is 12 amino acids. CDR3 bases: TGTGCCAGTAGTTCTGGATTCTACGAGCAGTACTTC. Translating it yields CASSSGFYEQYF.

The J gene is TRBJ1-2, the V gene TRBV6-5; D gene unclear. CDR1 and CDR2 (germline): MNHEY, SVGAGI. V shed 7 bases and J shed 0 bases, with 12 bases lying between them. This CDR3 has 14 amino acids. CDR3 region: CASNLDGPNYGYTF. CDR3 nucleotides: TGTGCCAGCAACCTAGACGGGCCTAACTATGGCTACACCTTC.